The clone carrying this T cell receptor (beta chain) was counted a few times. As yet, its antigen is unknown. This entry belongs to a study of long-term antiretroviral therapy in people with HIV. Study observations and caveats: Pre-ART expanded TRB clones stayed dominant throughout, though often decreasing after ART. No data were available on ART adherence, viral resistance or therapy changes.

In germline, CDR1 is LNHDA, CDR2 SQIVND (reference sequence). This CDR3 has 14 amino acids. Trimming pared 7 bases from V and 5 bases from J, leaving 14 bases between. Survey-level resolution applied to immunoSEQ assay v3.0. Sequencing aimed at about 40,000-55,000 T-cell genomes per sample. Only in-frame clones appear in the TCRdb table, and some are missing; sequencing was by immunoSEQ multiplex PCR. Of about 19,000 clones detected, about 80% appear once; the ten largest clones hold about 10%. Sequences were derived from unsorted PBMCs, sampled 0.2 years after starting antiretroviral therapy. The sequence came from a woman in her thirties or forties with HIV. The J gene is TRBJ2-2, the V gene TRBV19; TRBD2 is a possible D gene (5 bases). Written as DNA, the CDR3 is TGTGCCAGTACCGCCTCCCCGGGGACCGGGGAGCTGTTTTTT. Translating it yields CASTASPGTGELFF.